Below, 4 T cell receptor beta chains from the same sample are listed, as sequenced in a study of blood T cell repertoires in COVID-19. Profiled with immunoSEQ multiplex PCR; TCRdb holds only in-frame clones, not every one. In the table there are about 270,000 clones, 84% of which are singletons. Sequencing was done on a sample of peripheral blood. The receptors shown here come from a human donor with COVID-19, enrolled during active disease. The donor label of this sample is uncertain.

This clone has only a few counts. CDR3: CASSRGQGNDEKLFF. The CDR3, as DNA: TGCGCCAGCAGCCGCGGACAGGGGAACGATGAAAAACTGTTTTTT. The chain combines TRBV4-1 with TRBJ1-4; 9 bases fit TRBD1. Germline V gene data show CDR1 as MGHRA and CDR2 as YSYEKL. V dropped 4 bases and J dropped 6; count of bases not matched to a gene: 6. The CDR3 covers 15 residues.

The J gene is TRBJ1-4, the V gene TRBV18; D is possibly TRBD1 (6 bases). Trimming left V 8 bases short and J 5 bases short, with 15 bases between. The CDR3 sequence is 14 residues long. Germline values: CDR1 KGHSH, CDR2 LQKENI. The CDR3 DNA follows: TGTGCCAGCAAACGGGACACGGAAAATGAAAAACTGTTTTTT. This codes for CASKRDTENEKLFF.

This sequence joins TRBV27 and TRBJ2-7; tentatively, D is TRBD1 (8 bases). With 5 bases removed from V and 3 bases from J, the gap between germline ends came to 20 bases. The CDR3 totals 16 residues. CDR1 is MNHEY and CDR2 is SMNVEV in the germline V gene (reference sequence). CDR3 sequence (DNA): TGTGCCAGCAGTAAGCGGGGACAGGTGCCACTCTACGAGCAGTACTTC. Translating gives CASSKRGQVPLYEQYF.

The rearrangement joins TRBV30 to TRBJ2-3; 9 bases are shared with TRBD2. Germline V gene sequence: CDR1 GTSNPN, CDR2 SVGIG (reference sequence). The CDR3 is 15 amino acids. V lost 1 base and J lost 0; bases outside the gene matches: 2. The chain's CDR3 is CAWSGLAGSTDTQYF. The CDR3 nucleotides are TGTGCCTGGAGTGGCCTAGCGGGAAGCACAGATACGCAGTATTTT.